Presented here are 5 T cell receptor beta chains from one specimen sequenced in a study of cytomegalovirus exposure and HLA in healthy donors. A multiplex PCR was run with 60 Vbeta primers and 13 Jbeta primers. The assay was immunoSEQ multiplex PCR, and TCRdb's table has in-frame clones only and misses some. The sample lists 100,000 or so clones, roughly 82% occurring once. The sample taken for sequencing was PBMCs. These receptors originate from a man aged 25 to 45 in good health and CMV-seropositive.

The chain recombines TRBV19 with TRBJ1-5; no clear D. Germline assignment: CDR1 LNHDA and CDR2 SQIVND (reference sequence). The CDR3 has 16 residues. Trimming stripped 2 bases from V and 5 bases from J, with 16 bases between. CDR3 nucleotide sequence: TGTGCCAGTAGTATATACCCACCCAGTTTGCATCAGCCCCAGCATTTT. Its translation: CASSIYPPSLHQPQHF.

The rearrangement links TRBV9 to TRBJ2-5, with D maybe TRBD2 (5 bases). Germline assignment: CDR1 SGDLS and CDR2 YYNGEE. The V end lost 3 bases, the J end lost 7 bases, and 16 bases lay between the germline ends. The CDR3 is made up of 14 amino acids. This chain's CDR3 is CASSGASGRGTQYF. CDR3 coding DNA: TGTGCCAGCAGCGGGGCAAGCGGTCGGGGGACCCAGTACTTC.

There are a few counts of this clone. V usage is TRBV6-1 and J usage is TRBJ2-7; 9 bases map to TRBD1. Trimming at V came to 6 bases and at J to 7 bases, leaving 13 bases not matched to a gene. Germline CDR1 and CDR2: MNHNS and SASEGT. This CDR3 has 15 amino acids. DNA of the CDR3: TGTGCCAGCAGCCGGCAACAGGGGGCTTCCGAGGAGCAGTACTTC. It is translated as CASSRQQGASEEQYF.

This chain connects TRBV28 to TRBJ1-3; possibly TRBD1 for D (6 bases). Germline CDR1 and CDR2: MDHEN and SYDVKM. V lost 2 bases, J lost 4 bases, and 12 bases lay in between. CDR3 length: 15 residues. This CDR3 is CASSLAGAGGNTIYF. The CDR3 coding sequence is TGTGCCAGCAGTTTAGCAGGGGCAGGGGGAAACACCATATATTTT.

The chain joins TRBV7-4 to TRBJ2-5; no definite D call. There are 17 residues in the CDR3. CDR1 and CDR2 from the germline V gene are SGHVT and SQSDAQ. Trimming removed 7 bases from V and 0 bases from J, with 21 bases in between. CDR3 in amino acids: CASTFIQARINQETQYF. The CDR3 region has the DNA TGTGCCAGCACCTTCATCCAAGCCCGCATTAACCAAGAGACCCAGTACTTC.